The clone carrying this TCR beta chain was detected a few times. This entry belongs to a study of blood T cells in healthy people across ages. Germline-derived CDR1 and CDR2 are MGHRA and YSYEKL. The trim removed 1 base at V and 14 bases at J, leaving 27 bases unmatched. The CDR3 has 19 residues. Together with a sample-barcoded 5' primer, a J-beta primer mix was included in a second PCR lasting roughly 6 to 12 cycles. Using its own MiXCR run on the 5' RACE reads, TCRdb lists one record per CDR3 protein. The sample contains 700,000 to 900,000 distinct CDR3 sequences, approximately 53% of which appear only once.

The V call is TRBV4-1, the J call TRBJ2-3, with 7 bases that match TRBD2. The specimen was blood. This clonotype was sampled from a man older than 75 in good health. The CDR3 bases are TGCGCCAGCAGCCAAGCACCGGCGCGGGAGAGGGCTGAGAACAGAGACGCGTATTTT. It encodes CASSQAPARERAENRDAYF.